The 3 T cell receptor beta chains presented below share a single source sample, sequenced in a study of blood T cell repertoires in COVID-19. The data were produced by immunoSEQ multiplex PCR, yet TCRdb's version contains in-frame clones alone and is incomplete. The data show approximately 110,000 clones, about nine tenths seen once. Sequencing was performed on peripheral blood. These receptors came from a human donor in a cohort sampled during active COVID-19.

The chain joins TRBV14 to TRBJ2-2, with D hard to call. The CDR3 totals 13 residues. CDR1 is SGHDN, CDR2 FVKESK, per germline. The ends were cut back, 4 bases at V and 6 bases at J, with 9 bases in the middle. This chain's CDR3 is CASSRFEAGELFF. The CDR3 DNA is TGTGCCAGCAGCCGGTTCGAGGCCGGGGAGCTGTTTTTT. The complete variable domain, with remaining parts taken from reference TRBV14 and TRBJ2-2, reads EAGVTQFPSHSVIEKGQTVTLRCDPISGHDNLYWYRRVMGKEIKFLLHFVKESKQDESGMPNNRFLAERTGGTYSTLKVQPAELEDSGVYFCASSRFEAGELFFGEGSRLTVL.

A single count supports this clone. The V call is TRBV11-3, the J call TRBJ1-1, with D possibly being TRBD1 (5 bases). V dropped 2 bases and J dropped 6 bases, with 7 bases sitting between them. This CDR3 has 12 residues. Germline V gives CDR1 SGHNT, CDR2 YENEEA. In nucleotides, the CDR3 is TGTGCCAGCAGCTTAAACAGGCCTGAAGCTTTCTTT. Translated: CASSLNRPEAFF.

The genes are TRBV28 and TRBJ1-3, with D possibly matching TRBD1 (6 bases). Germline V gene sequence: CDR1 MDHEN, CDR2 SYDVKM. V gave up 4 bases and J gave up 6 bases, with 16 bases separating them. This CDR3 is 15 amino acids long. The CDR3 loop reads CASSSPRGPVNTIYF. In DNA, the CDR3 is TGTGCCAGCAGTTCCCCCAGGGGTCCGGTAAACACCATATATTTT. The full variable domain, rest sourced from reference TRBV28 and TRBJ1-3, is DVKVTQSSRYLVKRTGEKVFLECVQDMDHENMFWYRQDPGLGLRLIYFSYDVKMKEKGDIPEGYSVSREKKERFSLILESASTNQTSMYLCASSSPRGPVNTIYFGEGSWLTVV.